These 28 T cell receptor beta chains originate from one sample sequenced in a study of regulatory T cells in long-lasting Graves disease (dated by TCRdb to 2020 to 2022). Receptors were amplified or captured by multiplex PCR. The listed sequencing device is Illumina HiSeq 4000. To build TCR beta libraries, CDR3 regions were amplified by Arm-PCR using iRepertoire HTBI primers. TCRdb itself trimmed the public reads at Q25 with fastp, ran MiXCR and retained productive beta chains. For every CDR3 protein sequence, its rows merge into one entry that carries the most common genes and DNA. The sample table lists roughly 420,000 distinct CDR3 sequences, around 15% of them with a count of one. The top ten hold 20% to 25% of the sample. The sample's time point, from its label and the paper: newly diagnosed GD, antithyroid drugs for less than 3 months. For both TCR sequencing and RNA sequencing, RNA was extracted from PBMCs in TRIzol.

A further study also used this sample, focusing on T cells in Graves' hyperthyroidism and ophthalmopathy.

The sequencing here drew on peripheral blood mononuclear cells (PBMCs), taken at new diagnosis, from a patient treated with antithyroid drugs. These receptors all stem from a woman in her late teens or twenties with Graves disease. Donor details come from another sample of the same person, matched by shared clones.

This clonotype showed up many times. The chain uses TRBV20-1 and TRBJ2-1, with a possible D match to TRBD1 (5 bases). The CDR3 covers 15 residues. The V end lost 6 bases, the J end lost 1 base, and 16 bases lay between the germline ends. Germline V CDR1 and CDR2: DFQATT, SNEGSKA (reference sequence). The CDR3 DNA is TGCAGTGCCACCGACAGATTCAGATCCTACAATGAGCAGTTCTTC. Amino acids: CSATDRFRSYNEQFF.

This clonotype was observed many times. CDR3 loop: CASSSPSRGRAPYNEQFF. The CDR3 DNA sequence: TGCGCCAGCAGCTCCCCCTCGCGCGGGAGGGCCCCCTACAATGAGCAGTTCTTC. The chain has TRBV5-1 and TRBJ2-1; TRBD2 matches 9 bases. Germline CDR1 SGHRS, CDR2 YFSETQ. The CDR3 covers 18 residues. V shed 3 bases, J shed 2 bases, and the junction held 12 bases outside the gene matches.

This sequence joins TRBV9 and TRBJ2-2; D call uncertain. This CDR3 contains 15 residues. CDR1 and CDR2 from the germline V gene are SGDLS and YYNGEE. The ends were cut back, 0 bases at V and 3 bases at J, with 9 bases in the middle. The DNA for the CDR3 is TGTGCCAGCAGCGTAGATGGGTTTTACACCGGGGAGCTGTTTTTT. Amino acid sequence: CASSVDGFYTGELFF. Full variable domain (rest looked up from reference TRBV9 and TRBJ2-2): DSGVTQTPKHLITATGQRVTLRCSPRSGDLSVYWYQQSLDQGLQFLIQYYNGEERAKGNILERFSAQQFPDLHSELNLSSLELGDSALYFCASSVDGFYTGELFFGEGSRLTVL.

This clonotype was found many times. The chain links TRBV11-2 to TRBJ2-7, with TRBD1 as a possible D gene (5 bases). The germline V and J ends were trimmed by 2 bases and 7 bases, with 18 bases remaining between them. This CDR3 spans 15 amino acids. Germline-derived CDR1 and CDR2 are SGHAT and FQNNGV. Here the CDR3 reads CASSLSTGHPWEQYF. CDR3 DNA sequence: TGTGCCAGCAGCTTATCTACAGGTCACCCCTGGGAGCAGTACTTC. The entire variable domain, with the rest obtained from reference TRBV11-2 and TRBJ2-7, is as follows: EAGVAQSPRYKIIEKRQSVAFWCNPISGHATLYWYQQILGQGPKLLIQFQNNGVVDDSQLPKDRFSAERLKGVDSTLKIQPAKLEDSAVYLCASSLSTGHPWEQYFGPGTRLTVT.

This clonotype showed up just a few times. J is TRBJ2-1 and V is TRBV10-1, with 10 bases lining up with TRBD2. The DNA end lines up better with TRBJ2-3; the J call may be wrong. The CDR3 runs to 20 residues. Germline V gene sequence: CDR1 WNHNN, CDR2 SYGVQD (reference sequence). The CDR3 region has the DNA TGCGCCAGCAGTGAGCTCGTACCGGCTAGCGGGAGTTGGGGGCTATGGGGGCAGTATTTT. Amino acids: CASSELVPASGSWGLWGQYF.

This clonotype was detected ten times or more. The CDR3 reads CASSLAGDSPLHF. CDR3 nucleotides: TGTGCCAGCAGCTTGGCAGGCGATTCACCCCTCCACTTT. This chain links TRBV12-3 or TRBV12-4 with TRBJ1-6; D is unclear. The length of the CDR3 is 13 residues. The ends were cut back, 6 bases at V and 8 bases at J, with 11 bases in the middle.

This clonotype has a count of ten or more. This chain links TRBV7-8 with TRBJ2-7, with D possibly matching TRBD2 (7 bases). V was cut by 5 bases and J by 2 bases, with 22 bases left in between. CDR3 length: 17 residues. The V gene's germline CDR1 is SGHVS and CDR2 FQNEAQ. The CDR3 DNA is TGTGCCAGCAGCCCATGGGGGGCAGGGGAGGGTCCCTACGAGCAGTACTTC. As protein: CASSPWGAGEGPYEQYF.

This clonotype has more than one count but fewer than ten. The CDR3 nucleotides are TGCGCCAGCAGCTTGGTTGGACAGGCGTCGAACGAGCAGTACTTC. Amino acid sequence: CASSLVGQASNEQYF. This sequence joins TRBV5-1 and TRBJ2-7, with 7 bases matching TRBD1. The CDR3 sequence is 15 residues long. CDR1 and CDR2 (germline): SGHRS, YFSETQ. Losses at the gene ends were 0 bases for V and 5 bases for J; bases not matched to a gene: 8.

Only a few counts were recorded for this clonotype. An end of the junction differs from the germline gene, which may be a read error. The gene calls are TRBV7-2 and TRBJ2-2; D not certain. In germline, CDR1 is SGHTA, CDR2 FQGNSA. The length of the CDR3 is 16 residues. CDR3 DNA: TGCGCCAGCAGCCCCCGTTGGCGTTGGGACACCGGGGAGCTGTTTTTT. It encodes CASSPRWRWDTGELFF.

This clonotype was detected many times. The chain joins TRBV7-8 to TRBJ2-7; a weak D match, TRBD1 (6 bases). Germline loops: CDR1 SGHVS, CDR2 FQNEAQ. CDR3 length equals 14 residues. The V gene lost 2 bases and the J gene lost 3 bases, with 11 bases spanning the gap. The CDR3 region is CASSLLQQGYEQYF. CDR3 sequence (DNA): TGTGCCAGCAGCTTACTCCAACAGGGCTACGAGCAGTACTTC.

This clonotype was found a few times. The chain has TRBV2 and TRBJ1-1; no definite D call. The CDR3 loop spans 11 amino acids. The germline V and J ends were trimmed by 3 bases and 6 bases, with 5 bases remaining between them. Per germline, CDR1 SNHLY and CDR2 FYNNEI. In DNA, the CDR3 is TGTGCCAGCAGTGAGGATTCTGAAGCTTTCTTT. It encodes CASSEDSEAFF.

Comments on this clonotype: Because it lacks the conserved phenylalanine or tryptophan at the end, this CDR3 is likely a read error. The V call is TRBV11-2, the J call TRBJ2-1; 7 nucleotides match TRBD2. The V gene's germline CDR1 is SGHAT and CDR2 FQNNGV. This CDR3 is built from 15 residues. The CDR3 loop is CASSLGLAPSNGQFV. The DNA for the CDR3 is TGTGCCAGCAGCTTAGGACTAGCCCCTAGCAATGGGCAGTTCGTC.

At least ten counts were recorded for this clonotype. The chain links TRBV5-1 to TRBJ2-7, with D maybe TRBD1 (6 bases). CDR1 is SGHRS and CDR2 is YFSETQ in the germline V gene. The CDR3 spans 15 residues. The ends were cut back, 4 bases at V and 4 bases at J, with 18 bases in the middle. The CDR3 reads CASSPISRDIYEQYF. The CDR3 nucleotides read TGCGCCAGCAGCCCAATTAGTAGGGACATTTACGAGCAGTACTTC.

V and J are TRBV28 and TRBJ2-2; D might be TRBD2 (5 bases). The germline CDR1 and CDR2 sequences are MDHEN and SYDVKM. The CDR3 runs 16 residues. The germline V and J ends were trimmed by 8 bases and 1 base, with 17 bases remaining between them. CDR3: CASGLPGLVNTGELFF. CDR3 bases: TGTGCCAGCGGCTTACCTGGACTCGTGAACACCGGGGAGCTGTTTTTT. Full variable domain (rest looked up from reference TRBV28 and TRBJ2-2): DVKVTQSSRYLVKRTGEKVFLECVQDMDHENMFWYRQDPGLGLRLIYFSYDVKMKEKGDIPEGYSVSREKKERFSLILESASTNQTSMYLCASGLPGLVNTGELFFGEGSRLTVL.

This clonotype was found many times. The chain joins TRBV3-1 to TRBJ1-2; D is possibly TRBD1 (5 bases). Trimming removed 4 bases from V and 8 bases from J, with 11 bases in between. Germline V CDR1 and CDR2: LGHDT, YNNKEL (reference sequence). The CDR3 runs to 12 residues. CDR3 bases: TGTGCCAGCAGCCGAGCAGGGAGAGGCTACACCTTC. It translates to CASSRAGRGYTF.

This clonotype was seen many times. The CDR3 DNA reads as TGTGCCACCAGTGAAGACAGGGTTAACACCGGGGAGCTGTTTTTT. The encoded protein is CATSEDRVNTGELFF. The chain joins TRBV24-1 to TRBJ2-2, with 7 bases aligning to TRBD1. The CDR3 length is 15 residues. CDR1 and CDR2 from the germline V gene are KGHDR and SFDVKD. Unmatched junction bases numbered 3, after V lost 4 bases and J lost 2 bases.

This clonotype occurred many times. The V call is TRBV6-5, the J call TRBJ2-7; tentatively, D is TRBD2 (5 bases). There are 15 residues in the CDR3. CDR1 and CDR2 from the germline V gene are MNHEY and SVGAGI. The ends were cut back, 4 bases at V and 5 bases at J, with 18 bases in the middle. CDR3 residues: CASSSPGRDYHEQYF. DNA of the CDR3: TGTGCCAGCAGTTCCCCCGGCAGAGACTACCACGAGCAGTACTTC.

The chain has TRBV15 and TRBJ2-7, with 10 positions matching TRBD1. Germline lookup yields CDR1 LNHNV and CDR2 YYDKDF (reference sequence). Trimming at V came to 5 bases and at J to 4 bases, leaving 5 bases not matched to a gene. This CDR3 has 14 amino acids. DNA of the CDR3: TGTGCCACCAGCCCCGGGACAGGGGATTACGAGCAGTACTTC. Protein product: CATSPGTGDYEQYF.

This clonotype showed up many times. The chain is built from TRBV27 and TRBJ2-7; no definite D call. Germline CDR1 reads MNHEY; CDR2 reads SMNVEV (reference sequence). The CDR3 spans 16 residues. The V and J ends lost 0 bases and 4 bases respectively, with 16 bases between them. The CDR3, as DNA: TGTGCCAGCAGTTTATCGAGCCCCCTGAGCTTATACGAGCAGTACTTC. It encodes CASSLSSPLSLYEQYF.

As for this clonotype: The final CDR3 position lacks the conserved phenylalanine or tryptophan, pointing to a likely read error. The rearrangement joins TRBV12-3 or TRBV12-4 to TRBJ1-2; D might be TRBD1 (5 bases). The CDR3 runs to 15 residues. Trimming took off 2 bases at V and 5 bases at J, with 15 bases between the two ends. In DNA, the CDR3 is TGTGCCAGCAGTTTATTATCTGTGACAGCTTATGGCTACACCTCC. Amino acid sequence: CASSLLSVTAYGYTS.

This clonotype has only one observation. This rearrangement joins TRBV5-6 to TRBJ2-2; a weak D match, TRBD1 (6 bases). Deletions cut 1 base from V and 6 bases from J, with 16 bases between. CDR3 length equals 16 residues. Germline CDR1 reads SGHDT; CDR2 reads YYEEEE. The CDR3 loop is CASSLIDRTGPGELFF. CDR3 bases: TGTGCCAGCAGCTTGATTGACAGGACGGGACCCGGGGAGCTGTTTTTT.

This clonotype has a count of ten or more. The V call is TRBV7-9, the J call TRBJ2-5; D may match TRBD1 or TRBD2 (6 bases each). This CDR3 has 16 amino acids. Trimming left V 5 bases short and J 2 bases short, with 18 bases between. CDR1 and CDR2 (germline): SEHNR, FQNEAQ (reference sequence). The CDR3: CASSRMGGSLQETQYF. The CDR3, as DNA: TGTGCCAGCAGCCGAATGGGGGGCTCGTTACAAGAGACCCAGTACTTC.

The table lists this clonotype with many counts. The rearrangement joins TRBV7-9 to TRBJ2-7; D gene ambiguous. V lost 4 bases to trimming and J lost 4 bases, with 14 bases between them. This CDR3 has 14 residues. CDR1 SEHNR and CDR2 FQNEAQ come from the germline V gene (reference sequence). The CDR3: CASSSRRTVYEQYF. The CDR3 bases are TGTGCCAGCAGCTCTCGCCGGACCGTATACGAGCAGTACTTC.

The table lists this clonotype with many counts. The chain employs TRBV28 and TRBJ2-5, with 7 positions matching TRBD2. From germline, CDR1 is MDHEN and CDR2 SYDVKM. This CDR3 comprises 15 residues. Losses at the gene ends were 6 bases for V and 7 bases for J; bases not matched to a gene: 14. The chain's CDR3 is CASSLRVGLAATQYF. DNA for the CDR3: TGTGCCAGCAGCCTTCGGGTGGGTCTAGCGGCGACCCAGTACTTC.

This clonotype was seen many times. This chain links TRBV5-1 with TRBJ1-1; 9 bases agree with TRBD1. V was clipped by 4 bases and J by 10 bases; unmatched bases: 14. The CDR3 extends over 15 amino acids. Per the germline V gene, CDR1 is SGHRS and CDR2 is YFSETQ. In DNA form, the CDR3 reads TGCGCCAGCAGCATCGTCCCCGGGACAGGGAGGAGAGCTTTCTTT. Residues: CASSIVPGTGRRAFF.

This clonotype was seen repeatedly, ten times or more. The CDR3, as DNA: TGTGCCAGCAGTCGACCTAGCGGGTATACATACAATGAGCAGTTCTTC. Protein: CASSRPSGYTYNEQFF. The V call is TRBV28, the J call TRBJ2-1, with 8 bases identical to TRBD2. CDR1 is MDHEN, CDR2 SYDVKM, per germline. This CDR3 is built from 16 residues. V was pared by 5 bases and J by 4 bases, with 10 bases of the junction left unmatched.

This clonotype was detected ten times or more. An end of the junction does not agree with germline; a read error may underlie this. The chain recombines TRBV4-1 with TRBJ2-7, with D perhaps matching TRBD1 or TRBD2 (6 bases each). This CDR3 contains 14 residues. CDR1 and CDR2 from the germline V gene are MGHRA and YSYEKL. The CDR3: CASSQARGAYEQYF. The CDR3 bases are TGTGCCAGCAGTCAGGCTAGGGGGGCTTACGAGCAGTACTTC.

The V gene is TRBV6-1, the J gene TRBJ2-3; TRBD2 aligns across 7 bases. J lost 1 base, V lost 2 bases, and 3 bases had no gene match. CDR3 size: 15 residues. Germline V lookup: CDR1 MNHNS, CDR2 SASEGT. The CDR3 sequence: CASSEPAGGTDTQYF. DNA of the CDR3: TGTGCCAGCAGTGAACCTGCGGGAGGCACAGATACGCAGTATTTT.